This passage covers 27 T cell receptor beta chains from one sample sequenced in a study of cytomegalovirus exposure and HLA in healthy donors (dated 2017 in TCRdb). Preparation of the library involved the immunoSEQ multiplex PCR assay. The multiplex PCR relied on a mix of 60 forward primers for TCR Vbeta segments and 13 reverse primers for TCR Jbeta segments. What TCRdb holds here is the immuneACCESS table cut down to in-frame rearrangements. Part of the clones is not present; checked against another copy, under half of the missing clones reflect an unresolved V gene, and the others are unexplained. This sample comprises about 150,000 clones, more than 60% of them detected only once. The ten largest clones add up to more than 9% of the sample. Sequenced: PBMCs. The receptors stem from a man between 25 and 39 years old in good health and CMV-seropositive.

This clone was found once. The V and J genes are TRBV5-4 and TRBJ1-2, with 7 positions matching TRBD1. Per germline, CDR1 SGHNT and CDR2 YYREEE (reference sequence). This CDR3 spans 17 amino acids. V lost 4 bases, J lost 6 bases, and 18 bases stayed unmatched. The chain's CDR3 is CASSLGQRGSLSDGYTF. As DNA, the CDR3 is TGTGCCAGCAGCCTGGGACAGAGGGGGTCTTTATCTGATGGCTACACCTTC.

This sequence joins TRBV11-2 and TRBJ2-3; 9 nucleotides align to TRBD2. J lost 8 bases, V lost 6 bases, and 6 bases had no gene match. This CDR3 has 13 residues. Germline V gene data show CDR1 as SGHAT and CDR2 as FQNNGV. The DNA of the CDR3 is TGTGCCAGCAGTCAGGGACTAGCTGGTACGCAGTATTTT. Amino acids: CASSQGLAGTQYF. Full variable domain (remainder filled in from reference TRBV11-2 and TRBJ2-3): EAGVAQSPRYKIIEKRQSVAFWCNPISGHATLYWYQQILGQGPKLLIQFQNNGVVDDSQLPKDRFSAERLKGVDSTLKIQPAKLEDSAVYLCASSQGLAGTQYFGPGTRLTVL.

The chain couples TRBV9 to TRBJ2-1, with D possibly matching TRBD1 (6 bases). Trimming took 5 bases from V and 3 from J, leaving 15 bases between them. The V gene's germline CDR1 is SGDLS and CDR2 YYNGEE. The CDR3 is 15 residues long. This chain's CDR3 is CASRAQGNGYNEQFF. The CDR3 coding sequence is TGTGCCAGCAGAGCTCAGGGGAATGGCTACAATGAGCAGTTCTTC.

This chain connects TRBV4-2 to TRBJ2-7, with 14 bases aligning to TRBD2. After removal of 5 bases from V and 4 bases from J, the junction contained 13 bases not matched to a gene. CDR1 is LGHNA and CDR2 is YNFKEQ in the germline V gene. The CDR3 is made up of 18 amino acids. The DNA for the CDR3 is TGTGCCAGCAGCTACGGGACTAGCGGGAGTGGGGCCTCTTACGAGCAGTACTTC. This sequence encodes CASSYGTSGSGASYEQYF.

As DNA, the CDR3 is TGTGCCAGCAGCCAGCGGGCTATCTCCTACGAGCAGTACTTC. Protein sequence: CASSQRAISYEQYF. V is TRBV6-5 and J is TRBJ2-7, with D tentatively TRBD2 (6 bases). Germline assignment: CDR1 MNHEY and CDR2 SVGAGI. V dropped 6 bases and J dropped 0 bases, with 12 bases sitting between them. This CDR3 region has 14 residues.

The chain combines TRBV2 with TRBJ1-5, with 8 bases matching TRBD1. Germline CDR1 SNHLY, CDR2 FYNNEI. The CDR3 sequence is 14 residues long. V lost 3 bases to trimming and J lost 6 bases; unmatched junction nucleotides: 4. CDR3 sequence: CASSDRGLIQPQHF. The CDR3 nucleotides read TGTGCCAGCAGTGACAGGGGGCTGATTCAGCCCCAGCATTTT.

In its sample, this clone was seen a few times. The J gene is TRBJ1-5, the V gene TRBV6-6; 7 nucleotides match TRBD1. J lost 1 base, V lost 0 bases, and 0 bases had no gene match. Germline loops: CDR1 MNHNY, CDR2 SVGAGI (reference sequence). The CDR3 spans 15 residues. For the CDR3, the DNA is TGTGCCAGCAGTTACTCGACAGGGAGCAATCAGCCCCAGCATTTT. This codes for CASSYSTGSNQPQHF.

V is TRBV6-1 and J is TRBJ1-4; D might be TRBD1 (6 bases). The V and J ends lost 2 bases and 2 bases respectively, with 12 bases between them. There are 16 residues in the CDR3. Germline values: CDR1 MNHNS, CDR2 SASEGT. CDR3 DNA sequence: TGTGCCAGCAGTGAATGGGGGCAGGGGACTAATGAAAAACTGTTTTTT. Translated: CASSEWGQGTNEKLFF.

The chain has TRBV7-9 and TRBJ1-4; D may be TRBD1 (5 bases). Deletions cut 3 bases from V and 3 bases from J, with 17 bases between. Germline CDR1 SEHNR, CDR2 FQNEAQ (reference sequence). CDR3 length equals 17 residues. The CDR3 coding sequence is TGTGCCAGCAGCTTTGGGGCAGGGTCCAGAGCTAATGAAAAACTGTTTTTT. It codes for CASSFGAGSRANEKLFF.

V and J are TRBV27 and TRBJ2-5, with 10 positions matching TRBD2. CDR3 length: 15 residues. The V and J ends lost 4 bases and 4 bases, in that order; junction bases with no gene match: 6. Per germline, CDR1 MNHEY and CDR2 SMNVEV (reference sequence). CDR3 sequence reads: CASSSIAGGLETQYF. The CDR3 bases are TGTGCCAGCAGTTCCATAGCGGGAGGCTTAGAGACCCAGTACTTC.

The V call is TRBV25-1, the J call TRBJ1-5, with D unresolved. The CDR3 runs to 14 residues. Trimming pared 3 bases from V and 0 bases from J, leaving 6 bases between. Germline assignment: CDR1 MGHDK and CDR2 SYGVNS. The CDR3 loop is CASSDFYSNQPQHF. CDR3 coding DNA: TGTGCCAGCAGTGATTTTTATAGCAATCAGCCCCAGCATTTT.

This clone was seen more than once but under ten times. The CDR3 protein is CASWSWIEQFF. In DNA form, the CDR3 reads TGTGCCAGCTGGAGTTGGATTGAGCAGTTCTTC. The chain joins TRBV6-1 to TRBJ2-1; D remains unclear. Germline CDR1 is MNHNS and CDR2 is SASEGT. The length of the CDR3 is 11 residues. V dropped 8 bases and J dropped 9 bases, with 11 bases sitting between them.

The DNA of the CDR3 is TGTGCCAGCAGCACTGCAGGGTTCGGAAACACCATATATTTT. It specifies CASSTAGFGNTIYF. V usage is TRBV7-2 and J usage is TRBJ1-3; a weak D match, TRBD1 (5 bases). CDR1 is SGHTA, CDR2 FQGNSA, per germline. Trimming took 5 bases from V and 4 from J, leaving 12 bases between them. The CDR3 runs 14 residues.

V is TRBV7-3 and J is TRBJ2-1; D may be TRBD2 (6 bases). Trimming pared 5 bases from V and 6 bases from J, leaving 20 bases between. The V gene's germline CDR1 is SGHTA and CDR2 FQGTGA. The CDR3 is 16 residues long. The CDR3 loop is CASSPRGGTNANEQFF. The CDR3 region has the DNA TGTGCCAGCAGCCCCCGGGGCGGGACCAACGCCAATGAGCAGTTCTTC.

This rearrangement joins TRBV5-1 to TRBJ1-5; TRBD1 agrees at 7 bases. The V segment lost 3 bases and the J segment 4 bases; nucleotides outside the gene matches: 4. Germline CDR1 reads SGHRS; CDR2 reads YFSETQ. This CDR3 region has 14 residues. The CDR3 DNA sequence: TGCGCCAGCAGCTGGGACAGTCCTAATCAGCCCCAGCATTTT. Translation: CASSWDSPNQPQHF.

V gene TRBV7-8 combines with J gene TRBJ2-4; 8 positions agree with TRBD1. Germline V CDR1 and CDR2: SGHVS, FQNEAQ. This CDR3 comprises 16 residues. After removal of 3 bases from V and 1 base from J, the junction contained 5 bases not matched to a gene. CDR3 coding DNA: TGTGCCAGCAGCTTGGACAGGGTTATGGCCAAAAACATTCAGTACTTC. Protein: CASSLDRVMAKNIQYF.

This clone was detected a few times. In DNA, the CDR3 is TGTGCCAGCAGCCGCCCGATAGCGGCTGAAGCTTTCTTT. It specifies CASSRPIAAEAFF. The J gene is TRBJ1-1, the V gene TRBV6-1; D is uncertain. This CDR3 is built from 13 residues. Trimming removed 6 bases at V and 6 bases at J, with 14 bases between. Germline V CDR1 and CDR2: MNHNS, SASEGT.

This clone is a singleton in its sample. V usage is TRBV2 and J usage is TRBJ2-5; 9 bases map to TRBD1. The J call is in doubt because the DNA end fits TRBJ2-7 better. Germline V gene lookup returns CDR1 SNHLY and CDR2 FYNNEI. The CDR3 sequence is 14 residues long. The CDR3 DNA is TGTGCCAGCTGCCGGGACAGGGATGGCTACGAGCAGTACTTC. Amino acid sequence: CASCRDRDGYEQYF.

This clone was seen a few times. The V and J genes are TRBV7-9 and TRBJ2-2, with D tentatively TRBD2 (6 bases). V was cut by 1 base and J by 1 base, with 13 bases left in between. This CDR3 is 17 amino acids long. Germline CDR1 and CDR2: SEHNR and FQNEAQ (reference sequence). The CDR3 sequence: CASSLVGRDWNTGELFF. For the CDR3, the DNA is TGTGCCAGCAGCTTAGTAGGCCGGGACTGGAACACCGGGGAGCTGTTTTTT.

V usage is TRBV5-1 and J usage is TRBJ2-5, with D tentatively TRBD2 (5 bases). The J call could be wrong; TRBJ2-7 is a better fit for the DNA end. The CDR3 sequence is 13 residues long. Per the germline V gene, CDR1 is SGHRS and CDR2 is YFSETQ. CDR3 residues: CASSQSGSYEQYF. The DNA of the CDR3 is TGCGCCAGCAGCCAGAGCGGCTCCTACGAGCAGTACTTC.

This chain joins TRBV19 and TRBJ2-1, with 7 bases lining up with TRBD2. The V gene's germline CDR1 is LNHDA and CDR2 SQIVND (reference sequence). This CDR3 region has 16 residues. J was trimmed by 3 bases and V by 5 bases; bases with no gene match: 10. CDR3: CASSVSGFSDYNEQFF. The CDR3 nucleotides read TGTGCCAGTAGTGTTAGCGGGTTTTCAGACTACAATGAGCAGTTCTTC.

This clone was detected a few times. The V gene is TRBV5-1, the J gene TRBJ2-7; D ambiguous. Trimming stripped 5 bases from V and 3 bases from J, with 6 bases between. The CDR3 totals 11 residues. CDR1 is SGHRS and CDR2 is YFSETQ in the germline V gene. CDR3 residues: CASSSGYEQYF. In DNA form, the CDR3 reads TGCGCCAGCAGTTCGGGCTACGAGCAGTACTTC. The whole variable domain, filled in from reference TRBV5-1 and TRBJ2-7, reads KAGVTQTPRYLIKTRGQQVTLSCSPISGHRSVSWYQQTPGQGLQFLFEYFSETQRNKGNFPGRFSGRQFSNSRSEMNVSTLELGDSALYLCASSSGYEQYFGPGTRLTVT.

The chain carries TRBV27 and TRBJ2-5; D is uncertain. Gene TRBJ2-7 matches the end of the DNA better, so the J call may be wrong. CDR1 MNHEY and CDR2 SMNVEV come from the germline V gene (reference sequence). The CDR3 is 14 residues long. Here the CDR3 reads CASSFSSNSYEQYF. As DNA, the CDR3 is TGTGCCAGCAGTTTTAGCAGCAATTCCTACGAGCAGTACTTC.

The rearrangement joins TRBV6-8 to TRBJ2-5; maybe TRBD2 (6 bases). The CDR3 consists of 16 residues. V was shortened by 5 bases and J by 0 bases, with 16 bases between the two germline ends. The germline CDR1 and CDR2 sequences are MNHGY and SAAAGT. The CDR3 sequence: CASSPPLLADQETQYF. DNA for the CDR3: TGTGCCAGCAGTCCACCGCTCTTAGCGGACCAAGAGACCCAGTACTTC.

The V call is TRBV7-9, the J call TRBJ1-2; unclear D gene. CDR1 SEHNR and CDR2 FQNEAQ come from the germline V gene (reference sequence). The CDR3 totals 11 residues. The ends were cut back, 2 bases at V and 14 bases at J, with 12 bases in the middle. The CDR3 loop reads CASSLSRRETF. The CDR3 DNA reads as TGTGCCAGCAGCTTATCCCGTAGGGAGACCTTC.

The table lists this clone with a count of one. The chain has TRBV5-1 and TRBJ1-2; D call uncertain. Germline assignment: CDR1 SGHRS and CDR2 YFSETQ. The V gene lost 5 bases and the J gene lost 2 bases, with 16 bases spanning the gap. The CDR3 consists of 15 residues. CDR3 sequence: CASRSGAGTNYGYTF. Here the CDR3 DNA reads TGCGCCAGCAGATCCGGCGCGGGAACGAACTATGGCTACACCTTC. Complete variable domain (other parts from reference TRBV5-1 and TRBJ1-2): KAGVTQTPRYLIKTRGQQVTLSCSPISGHRSVSWYQQTPGQGLQFLFEYFSETQRNKGNFPGRFSGRQFSNSRSEMNVSTLELGDSALYLCASRSGAGTNYGYTFGSGTRLTVV.

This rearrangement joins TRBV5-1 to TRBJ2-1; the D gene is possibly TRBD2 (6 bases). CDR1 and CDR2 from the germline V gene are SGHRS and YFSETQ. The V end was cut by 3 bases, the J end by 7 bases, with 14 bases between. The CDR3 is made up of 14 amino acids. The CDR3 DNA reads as TGCGCCAGCAGCTCCCTACGGGGGTCAAATGAGCAGTTCTTC. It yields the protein CASSSLRGSNEQFF.